The clone carrying this TCR beta chain was seen once. Germline V gene sequence: CDR1 SNHLY, CDR2 FYNNEI. The CDR3 is 16 residues long. With 8 bases clipped from V and 6 bases from J, the junction kept 13 bases outside the gene matches. Original methodology: Amplified reference gene primers provided the basis for estimating nucleated cell counts. Sequencing used immunoSEQ multiplex PCR; TCRdb keeps in-frame clones, though not all of them. Clone size and the V and J calls come from that table; the DNA yielded D and trimming. The sample has just over 85,000 clones, 80% to 90% seen once; the top ten hold roughly 8.9%. These data originate in a study of blood T cell repertoires in COVID-19. Study information: Italy, Spain and the United States were the sources of the convalescent and acute COVID-19 samples. Sample material is recorded as cDNA or gDNA derived from T cells, B-cell-depleted T cells, or PBMCs.

The source of this sequence is a man in his fifties with acute or convalescent COVID-19. The chain has TRBV2 and TRBJ2-1; TRBD1 matches 10 bases. The sequencing input was peripheral blood. Here the CDR3 DNA reads TGTGCCAGCGGCGAGAACCGGGACAGGGGAATCAATGAGCAGTTCTTC. Protein: CASGENRDRGINEQFF.